This TCR beta chain was documented in a study of blood T cell repertoires in COVID-19. Study overall: COVID-19 samples, acute and convalescent, were from the United States, Italy and Spain. T cells, B-cell-depleted T cells, or PBMCs supplied cDNA or gDNA.

This CDR3 region has 15 residues. The trim removed 1 base at V and 5 bases at J, leaving 7 bases unmatched. Per germline, CDR1 SGHRS and CDR2 YFSETQ. Original processing methods: The authors estimated nucleated cell counts from reference gene primer amplification. The method was immunoSEQ multiplex PCR; TCRdb's version includes in-frame clones alone and lacks a portion of them. V, J and clone size are those of that table, while D and trimming were read from the DNA. In the table there are roughly 230,000 clones, over 70% of which are singletons. The clonotype originates from a woman aged 80 or over with acute or convalescent COVID-19. Sequencing input: peripheral blood. The chain joins TRBV5-1 to TRBJ1-1; 8 nucleotides line up with TRBD1. The DNA for the CDR3 is TGCGCCAGCAGCTTGACAGGGGGTAAAGGGACTGAAGCTTTCTTT. Protein: CASSLTGGKGTEAFF.